This T cell receptor beta chain was sequenced during a study of blood T cells in healthy people across ages. V lost 5 bases to trimming and J lost 5 bases, with 10 bases between them. This CDR3 comprises 13 residues. The germline gives CDR1 MNHNS, CDR2 SASEGT. All donors came from Russia, were Caucasian and healthy, and spanned ages about 6 to 100. The second PCR ran about 6 to 12 cycles with a sample-barcoded 5' primer and J-beta primers. MiXCR was run by TCRdb on the 5' RACE reads, yielding one entry per CDR3 protein. The table includes approximately 900,000 distinct CDR3 sequences, roughly 48% detected once.

The sequenced material came from blood. This sequence was found in a man aged 25 to 40 in good health. The V and J genes are TRBV6-1 and TRBJ2-1, with D tentatively TRBD1 (5 bases). The CDR3 coding sequence is TGTGCCAGCAGTAGCTTAGGGGACAATGAGCAGTTCTTC. Residues: CASSSLGDNEQFF.